These 9 T cell receptor beta chains were all obtained from the same sample, sequenced in a study of Graves' ophthalmopathy and Graves' hyperthyroidism. TCR beta CDR3 amplification used RNA transcripts. After a first-round RT-PCR with HTBI primers, a second-round multiplex PCR was run. TCRdb reprocessed the multiplex PCR reads via MiXCR and lists one record per CDR3 protein. The sample contains around 1.1 million distinct CDR3 sequences, less than 45% of which appear only once. The sample comprised peripheral blood or thyroid tissue (not recorded which). Receptor source: an adult man with Graves' hyperthyroidism.

This clonotype appeared many times. The chain has TRBV12-3 or TRBV12-4 and TRBJ1-4; no clear D. The CDR3 has 14 residues. V lost 8 bases to trimming and J lost 4 bases, with 14 bases between them. CDR3 sequence: CASGRRRDNEKLFF. The DNA of the CDR3 is TGTGCCAGCGGGCGAAGACGGGATAATGAAAAACTGTTTTTT.

This clonotype was seen a few times. A much larger clone is a single base away; this may be a read error. V and J are TRBV20-1 and TRBJ2-7; D remains unclear. From germline, CDR1 is DFQATT and CDR2 SNEGSKA (reference sequence). CDR3 length equals 11 residues. The V end was cut by 5 bases, the J end by 6 bases, with 11 bases between. CDR3 coding DNA: TGCAGTGCTGAGGTAGGGCTCGAGCAGTACTTC. It translates to CSAEVGLEQYF.

This sequence joins TRBV7-2 and TRBJ1-5; 8 positions match TRBD1. V was pared by 8 bases and J by 0 bases, with 6 bases of the junction left unmatched. CDR1 is SGHTA and CDR2 is FQGNSA in the germline V gene. CDR3 length: 15 residues. The CDR3 DNA reads TGTGCCAGCGCCGTTGGACAGGGTAGCAATCAGCCCCAGCATTTT. Protein product: CASAVGQGSNQPQHF.

V usage is TRBV7-9 and J usage is TRBJ2-3; D might be TRBD2 (5 bases). V was cut by 10 bases and J by 7 bases, with 15 bases left in between. Germline CDR1 is SEHNR and CDR2 is FQNEAQ (reference sequence). This CDR3 comprises 12 residues. The CDR3 DNA is TGTGCCACCGACGGGGTTGATAATACGCAGTATTTT. This gives the protein CATDGVDNTQYF.

The chain has TRBV2 and TRBJ1-5, with D perhaps matching TRBD1 (5 bases). There are 15 residues in the CDR3. V lost 8 bases to trimming and J lost 2 bases, with 16 bases between them. Germline CDR1 reads SNHLY; CDR2 reads FYNNEI. CDR3 amino acids: CASLVTGMGNQPQHF. The CDR3 DNA is TGTGCCAGCTTAGTTACAGGAATGGGCAATCAGCCCCAGCATTTT.

CDR3 coding DNA: TGCGGATACAGGGGGCTGAGATACGAGCAGTACTTC. Encoded protein: CGYRGLRYEQYF. The rearrangement joins TRBV20-1 to TRBJ2-7; 9 bases fit TRBD1. The CDR3 runs 12 residues. CDR1 is DFQATT, CDR2 SNEGSKA, per germline (reference sequence).

The chain couples TRBV20-1 to TRBJ2-5; TRBD1 might be the D (6 bases). The CDR3 runs 15 residues. V gave up 6 bases and J gave up 5 bases, with 22 bases separating them. Germline V gene sequence: CDR1 DFQATT, CDR2 SNEGSKA (reference sequence). CDR3: CSAPRAERGMETQYF. The CDR3 DNA reads as TGCAGTGCCCCAAGGGCCGAAAGGGGGATGGAGACCCAGTACTTC.

In the case of this clonotype: This may be a read error: a much more frequent sequence differs by one nucleotide. The gene calls are TRBV19 and TRBJ1-2; 7 positions agree with TRBD1. Trimming took 7 bases from V and 1 from J; bases not matched to a gene: 12. The CDR3 sequence is 16 residues long. Germline values: CDR1 LNHDA, CDR2 SQIVND (reference sequence). CDR3 sequence (DNA): TGTGCCAGTACCAATCCGGGACAGCGACTTAACTATGGCTACACCTTC. It is translated as CASTNPGQRLNYGYTF. Complete variable domain (other parts from reference TRBV19 and TRBJ1-2): DGGITQSPKYLFRKEGQNVTLSCEQNLNHDAMYWYRQDPGQGLRLIYYSQIVNDFQKGDIAEGYSVSREKKESFPLTVTSAQKNPTAFYLCASTNPGQRLNYGYTFGSGTRLTVV.

V usage is TRBV29-1 and J usage is TRBJ1-4; D remains unclear. V lost 4 bases and J 7 bases, leaving 13 bases between the germline ends. CDR1 and CDR2 from the germline V gene are SQVTM and ANQGSEA. CDR3 length: 13 residues. The CDR3 nucleotides are TGCAGCGTTGTCGAGGTGAACACTGAAAAACTGTTTTTT. Translated, it gives CSVVEVNTEKLFF.